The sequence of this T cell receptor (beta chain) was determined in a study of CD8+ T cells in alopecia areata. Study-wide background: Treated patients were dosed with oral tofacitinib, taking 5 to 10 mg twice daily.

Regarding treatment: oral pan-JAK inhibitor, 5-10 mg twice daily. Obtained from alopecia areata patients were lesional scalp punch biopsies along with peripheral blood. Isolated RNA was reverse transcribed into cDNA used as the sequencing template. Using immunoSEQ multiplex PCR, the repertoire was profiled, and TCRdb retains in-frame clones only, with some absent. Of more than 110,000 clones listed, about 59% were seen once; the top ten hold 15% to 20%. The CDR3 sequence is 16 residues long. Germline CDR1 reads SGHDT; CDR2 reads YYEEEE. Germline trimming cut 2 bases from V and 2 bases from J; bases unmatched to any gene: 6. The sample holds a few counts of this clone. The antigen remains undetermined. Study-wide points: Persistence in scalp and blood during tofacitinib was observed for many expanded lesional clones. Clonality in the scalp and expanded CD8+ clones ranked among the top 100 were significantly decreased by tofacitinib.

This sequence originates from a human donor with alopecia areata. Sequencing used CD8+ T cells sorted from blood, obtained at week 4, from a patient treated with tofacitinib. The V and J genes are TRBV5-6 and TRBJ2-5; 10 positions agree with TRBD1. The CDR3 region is CASSLGTGDLQETQYF. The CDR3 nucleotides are TGTGCCAGCAGCTTAGGGACAGGGGATTTACAAGAGACCCAGTACTTC.